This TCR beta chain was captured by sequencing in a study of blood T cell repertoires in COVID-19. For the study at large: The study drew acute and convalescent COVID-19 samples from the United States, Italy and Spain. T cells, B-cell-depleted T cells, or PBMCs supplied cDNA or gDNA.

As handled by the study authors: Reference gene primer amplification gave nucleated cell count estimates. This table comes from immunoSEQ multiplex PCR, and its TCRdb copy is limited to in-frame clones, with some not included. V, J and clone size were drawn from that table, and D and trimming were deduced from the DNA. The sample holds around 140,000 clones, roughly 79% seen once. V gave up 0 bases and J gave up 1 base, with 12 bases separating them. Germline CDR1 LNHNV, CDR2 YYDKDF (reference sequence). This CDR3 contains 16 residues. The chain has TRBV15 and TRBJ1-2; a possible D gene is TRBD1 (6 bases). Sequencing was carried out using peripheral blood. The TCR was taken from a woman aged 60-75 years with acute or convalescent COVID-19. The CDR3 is CATSRDIGDINYGYTF. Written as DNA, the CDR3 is TGTGCCACCAGCAGAGATATAGGGGACATTAACTATGGCTACACCTTC.